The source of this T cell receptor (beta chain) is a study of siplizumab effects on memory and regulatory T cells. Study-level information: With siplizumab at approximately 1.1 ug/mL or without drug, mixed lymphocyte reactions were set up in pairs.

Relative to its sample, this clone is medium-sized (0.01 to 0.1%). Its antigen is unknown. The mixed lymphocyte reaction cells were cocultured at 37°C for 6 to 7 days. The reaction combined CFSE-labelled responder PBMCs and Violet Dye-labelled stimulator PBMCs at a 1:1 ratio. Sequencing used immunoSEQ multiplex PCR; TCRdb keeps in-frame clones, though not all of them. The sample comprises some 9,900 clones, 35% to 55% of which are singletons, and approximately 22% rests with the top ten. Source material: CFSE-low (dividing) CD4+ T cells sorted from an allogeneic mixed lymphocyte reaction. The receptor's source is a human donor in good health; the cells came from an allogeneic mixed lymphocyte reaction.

CDR3 sequence reads: CASRKRDTQYF. DNA of the CDR3: TGTGCCAGCAGGAAGAGGGATACGCAGTATTTT. The chain couples TRBV6-5 to TRBJ2-3; D unclear. Trimming took 6 bases from V and 6 from J, leaving 7 bases between them. The CDR3 is 11 residues long. CDR1 and CDR2 (germline): MNHEY, SVGAGI.